This paragraph covers one T cell receptor beta chain sequence. Its matching antigen is unknown. The data belong to a study of shared clonotypes between healthy human individuals. About the research overall: The study used three CD4 naive, three CD4 memory, two CD8 naive and one CD8 memory plate per donor.

CD45RO negativity and positive selection for CCR7 defined naive CD8 cells, a population that excluded terminally differentiated effector memory CD45RA+ cells. Execution of the assay was at deep level. Data came from immunoSEQ multiplex PCR; TCRdb stores just in-frame clones and leaves some out. This sample carries about 820,000 clones, approximately 92% of them seen once, and the ten largest clones take 24%. Study findings and constraints: It was the few donors that limited the genetic and exposure-history diversity represented. A generally larger estimated richness was seen in naive subsets than in memory subsets.

V gave up 4 bases and J gave up 7 bases; unmatched junction bases: 6. The CDR3 extends over 15 amino acids. The germline V gene has CDR1 SEHNR and CDR2 FQNEAQ (reference sequence). This TCR derives from a man aged 25-45 years in good health. The J gene is TRBJ2-1, the V gene TRBV7-9, with 11 bases aligning to TRBD2. Input material: naive CD8+ T cells sorted from blood. CDR3 sequence (DNA): TGTGCCAGCAGCTCTCTAGCGGGAGGAGGTAATGAGCAGTTCTTC. It specifies CASSSLAGGGNEQFF.